This section outlines one T cell receptor (beta chain) sequence together with its context. Its antigen target is currently unknown. Within one base of it there is no much larger clone, and no base qualities were kept. Using the deep immunoSEQ assay, TCR CDR3 regions were amplified from genomic DNA by multiplex PCR. Genomic DNA extracted from each cell subset was distributed evenly over all wells of several immunoSEQ 96-well plates, and each plate served as one replicate. For sorted subsets, 150 to 250 ng genomic DNA, equal to approximately 30,000 T cell genomes, was loaded into each replicate PCR. The purified libraries were quantified using a Qubit 3.0 fluorometer, sized with a Bioanalyzer 2100, and then quantified again using the KAPA Library Quantification kit. Each immunoSEQ 96-well plate was sequenced on its own single-read 150-cycle Illumina NextSeq 550 flow cell. As for how the authors treated the data: Because the immunoSEQ output included only junctional sequences and no quality scores, the filtering could not be the same as the filtering used for full-length reads. To assign V/J genes and CDR3, sequences were annotated against IMGT germline references using PyIR, a Python wrapper for IgBLAST v1.9. Reads with weak V/J assignments (E-value above 1e-6), missing CDR3, stop codons, out-of-frame junctions, or ambiguous translated residues were removed. V3J clonotypes were defined as sequences sharing the same inferred V gene, J gene, and CDR3 amino acid sequence. Percentage overlap between repertoires was computed as shared unique clonotypes divided by the size of the smaller repertoire. Richness of each repertoire was evaluated using RTK rarefaction, the Chao1 estimator, and Recon v2.1 estimates of unobserved clonotypes. For all TCRbeta clonotypes obtained by the gDNA method from four donors, generation probabilities were computed with OLGA. TCRdb mirrors the immuneACCESS table, restricted to in-frame sequences. Some clones are absent from its copies; in checked studies, under half trace to an unresolved V gene, and the reason for the others is unknown. Clonal size and the V and J genes are those of that table, whereas D and trimming came from the DNA. Here the sample has about 2 million clones; less than 95% occur a single time. The biggest ten clones account for 1.1% of the sample.

These data come from a study of shared clonotypes between healthy human individuals (dated by TCRdb to the early 2020s). For context, the study as a whole: The cohort included a few men and a couple of women between 18 and 49 years of age. Per donor, three plates each were used for CD4 naive and CD4 memory, two for CD8 naive, and one for CD8 memory. To estimate repertoire size and how much clonotype sharing occurs between individuals, the study deeply sequenced the blood TCR repertoires of several healthy adults. Libraries were prepared and TCR repertoires were sequenced by different laboratories using diverse techniques, in order to increase sequencing depth and limit assay-specific biases. Each donor's leukapheresis produced roughly between roughly 0.85 and 10 billion PBMCs. Overall study outcomes, separate from this receptor: Based on pairwise subsampling, the degree of clonotype sharing among donors was expected to be affected by sequencing depth. Sampling was limited to blood, and TCR repertoires in tissue likely differ from TCR repertoires in blood. About 5% of naive CD4, roughly 3.5% of naive CD8, around 2.3% of memory CD4, and 0.4% of memory CD8 clonotypes were shared across a handful of donors. Estimated clonotype richness was generally larger for naive than for memory subsets. Clonotypes shared by all four sorted-subset donors showed higher generation probabilities than non-shared clonotypes. Even with the large sequencing depth, rarefaction of the sorted-subset datasets indicated that sequencing was incomplete. Because the study included a small number of donors, the genetic and exposure-history diversity represented was limited.

CD8 naive samples were CD45RO-negative cells positively selected for CCR7, giving a CD45RA+CCR7+ population that excluded TemRA cells. Healthy HIV-negative adults with no recently reported acute infections or vaccinations were included as donors. Every donor was a Caucasian adult residing in Nashville, Tennessee, USA. After blood collection by leukapheresis, PBMCs were isolated using Ficoll-Histopaque density gradient centrifugation and then cryopreserved in the vapor phase of liquid nitrogen. Analytical flow cytometry was used to check the purity and quantity of every magnetically sorted T cell population. Genomic DNA was isolated from each sorted fraction and quantified by UV absorbance on a Nanodrop 2000c. Sample: naive CD8+ T cells sorted from blood. The sample's cell subset or site label, in plain terms: CD45RA+CCR7+. The sequence derives from a man aged 18 to 29 in good health.

The DNA is as follows: TGTGCCAGCAGCTTGCTAGCGGGAGGGCCATCCGACAATGAGCAGTTCTTC. It is translated as CASSLLAGGPSDNEQFF. The rearranged chain carries TRBV7-9 and TRBJ2-1, and TRBD2 aligns with 12 junction nucleotides. Reading the germline V gene (reference sequence) gives CDR1 SEHNR and CDR2 FQNEAQ. The CDR3 runs 17 residues from the cysteine to the phenylalanine. Here the CDR3 DNA is all that survives: 51 bases in frame from base 1. Trimming leaves V shorter by 3 bases and J shorter by 5 bases, with the junction holding 8 bases beyond the gene matches.